This TCR beta chain appears in the sequencing data of a study of blood T cell repertoires in COVID-19. Study summary: Donors in the United States, Italy and Spain gave samples during acute or convalescent COVID-19. PBMCs, B-cell-depleted T cells, or T cells were the source of the cDNA or gDNA that made up the material.

Germline CDR1 is SGHAT and CDR2 is FQNNGV. V was cut by 9 bases and J by 1 base, with 24 bases left in between. The length of the CDR3 is 17 residues. Recovered Cohort 3 donors showed two negative PCRs, clearance, or symptom resolution. In the authors' methods: It was from reference gene primer amplification that nucleated cell counts were estimated. Sequenced by immunoSEQ multiplex PCR; TCRdb stores in-frame clones only, minus some. Clonal size and the V and J genes are those of that table, whereas D and trimming came from the DNA. The sample has around 290,000 clones; around nine tenths are singletons.

Source material: PBMCs or T cells enriched from blood (not recorded which). The V gene is TRBV11-2, the J gene TRBJ1-1; no clear D. This receptor was identified in a woman aged 18 to 35 who had recovered from COVID-19. The CDR3 region has the DNA TGTGCCAGACCTCCCCGCGGAGGGAAATTAGCGAACACTGAAGCTTTCTTT. It is translated as CARPPRGGKLANTEAFF.